These 27 T cell receptor beta chains were sequenced from one sample in a study of beta chain features in type 1 diabetes. Sequenced material consisted of expressed TCRB transcripts (all of the isolated RNA was reverse transcribed). TCRdb's table, derived via immunoSEQ multiplex PCR, lists solely in-frame clones and lacks some. The sample contains 620,000 or so clones, about 16% of which appear only once. The sample comprised naive CD4+ T cells from blood. These receptors all come from a man between 18 and 29 years old in good health.

This clone has more than one count but fewer than ten. This rearrangement joins TRBV6-5 to TRBJ1-1; 8 nucleotides agree with TRBD1. Germline CDR1 reads MNHEY; CDR2 reads SVGAGI. There are 14 residues in the CDR3. The V segment lost 4 bases and the J segment 3 bases; nucleotides outside the gene matches: 4. The CDR3 here is CASSWDRRYTEAFF. The CDR3 bases are TGTGCCAGCAGTTGGGACAGGAGGTACACTGAAGCTTTCTTT.

This chain connects TRBV28 to TRBJ1-2, with 10 bases matching TRBD1. This CDR3 contains 15 residues. The V and J ends lost 4 bases and 3 bases, in that order; junction bases with no gene match: 5. Looked up from germline, CDR1 is MDHEN and CDR2 is SYDVKM. CDR3 sequence: CASSWWDRGHYGYTF. DNA for the CDR3: TGTGCCAGCAGTTGGTGGGACAGGGGTCACTATGGCTACACCTTC.

This clone was detected only a few times. This chain uses TRBV21-1 with TRBJ2-1; TRBD1, the table's D call, lacks a check against the DNA. TRBV21-1 is labeled a pseudogene. The CDR3 loop spans 17 amino acids. Here the CDR3 reads CASSKMKKGHGLNEQFF. CDR3 coding DNA: TGTGCCAGCAGCAAAATGAAGAAAGGACATGGCCTCAATGAGCAGTTCTTC.

The chain employs TRBV6-1 and TRBJ1-4; D is unresolved. The length of the CDR3 is 16 residues. Trimming pared 2 bases from V and 0 bases from J, leaving 10 bases between. The V gene's germline CDR1 is MNHNS and CDR2 SASEGT. The CDR3 bases are TGTGCCAGCAGTGAAAATTGGGGTGCAACTAATGAAAAACTGTTTTTT. Residues: CASSENWGATNEKLFF.

This clone was counted between two and nine times. The CDR3 loop reads CASRKQQGYNEQFF. The CDR3 DNA reads as TGTGCCAGCAGAAAACAACAGGGTTACAATGAGCAGTTCTTC. The chain employs TRBV27 and TRBJ2-1; D might be TRBD1 (6 bases). This CDR3 comprises 14 residues. The germline gives CDR1 MNHEY, CDR2 SMNVEV (reference sequence). Trimming took off 6 bases at V and 4 bases at J, with 13 bases between the two ends.

V and J are TRBV29-1 and TRBJ2-7, with 9 bases matching TRBD1. This CDR3 region has 11 residues. Germline assignment: CDR1 SQVTM and CDR2 ANQGSEA. The junction had 0 bases not matched to a gene; V was cut back by 6 bases and J by 3 bases. The DNA for the CDR3 is TGCAGCGTGACAGGGGGCTACGAGCAGTACTTC. This translates into CSVTGGYEQYF.

This clone was found a few times. CDR3 bases: TGTGCCAGCAGCTGGGGACAGCATCAAGAGACCCAGTACTTC. Its protein product is CASSWGQHQETQYF. This rearrangement joins TRBV11-2 to TRBJ2-5, with 7 positions matching TRBD1. The germline V gene encodes CDR1 SGHAT and CDR2 FQNNGV. The CDR3 spans 14 residues. V lost 4 bases and J lost 2; bases outside the gene matches: 4.

The V call is TRBV19, the J call TRBJ2-5; D possibly corresponds to TRBD1 (8 bases). The length of the CDR3 is 14 residues. Per the germline V gene, CDR1 is LNHDA and CDR2 is SQIVND (reference sequence). Trimming shortened V by 7 bases and J by 5 bases, and 17 bases separated the two germline ends. CDR3 coding DNA: TGTGCCAGTACCACAGGGGGGGTCGGGGAGACCCAGTACTTC. This gives the protein CASTTGGVGETQYF.

This clone occurred a few times. The chain employs TRBV7-2 and TRBJ2-7, with 7 positions matching TRBD2. Germline V gene data show CDR1 as SGHTA and CDR2 as FQGNSA. The CDR3 runs to 16 residues. Unmatched junction bases numbered 15, after V lost 3 bases and J lost 7 bases. The CDR3 DNA is TGTGCCAGCAGCTTTATAGTTGCGGTGGGAGGGGATGAGCAGTACTTC. Encoded protein: CASSFIVAVGGDEQYF.

This clone was seen a few times. The chain couples TRBV9 to TRBJ2-1; 9 bases match TRBD2. Germline loops: CDR1 SGDLS, CDR2 YYNGEE. V was pared by 2 bases and J by 0 bases, with 3 bases of the junction left unmatched. The CDR3 is 16 amino acids. The CDR3 nucleotides read TGTGCCAGCAGCGTTTTTAGCGGGAGCTCCTACAATGAGCAGTTCTTC. This translates into CASSVFSGSSYNEQFF. Full variable domain (missing parts from reference TRBV9 and TRBJ2-1): DSGVTQTPKHLITATGQRVTLRCSPRSGDLSVYWYQQSLDQGLQFLIQYYNGEERAKGNILERFSAQQFPDLHSELNLSSLELGDSALYFCASSVFSGSSYNEQFFGPGTRLTVL.

This clone came up a few times. This sequence joins TRBV9 and TRBJ2-5; TRBD2 aligns across 7 bases. V was pared by 2 bases and J by 4 bases, with 8 bases of the junction left unmatched. The CDR3 spans 15 residues. From germline, CDR1 is SGDLS and CDR2 YYNGEE. The CDR3 is CASSVGLSVSETQYF. The CDR3 bases are TGTGCCAGCAGCGTGGGACTATCGGTGTCAGAGACCCAGTACTTC.

The chain has TRBV7-9 and TRBJ1-1; the D is unclear. Germline values: CDR1 SEHNR, CDR2 FQNEAQ (reference sequence). Trimming took off 5 bases at V and 1 base at J, with 11 bases between the two ends. The CDR3 is 14 residues long. CDR3 residues: CASSLPTGNTEAFF. The CDR3 region has the DNA TGTGCCAGCAGCCTACCTACTGGGAACACTGAAGCTTTCTTT.

CDR3 in DNA: TGTGCCAGCAGCTTGCCGTTCCGGGACAGGGACGGCTACACCTTC. Residues: CASSLPFRDRDGYTF. The rearrangement joins TRBV5-6 to TRBJ1-2, with 9 bases matching TRBD1. The CDR3 is 15 amino acids. Unmatched junction bases numbered 9, after V lost 1 base and J lost 8 bases. Looked up from germline, CDR1 is SGHDT and CDR2 is YYEEEE.

This chain joins TRBV2 and TRBJ1-1, with D perhaps matching TRBD1 (5 bases). This CDR3 contains 11 residues. Germline V gene data show CDR1 as SNHLY and CDR2 as FYNNEI. V lost 7 bases, J lost 11 bases, and 14 bases lay in between. The CDR3 coding sequence is TGTGCCAGCATCGAATGGGGGTTGGCTTTCTTT. Its translation is CASIEWGLAFF.

This clone was observed a few times. This chain connects TRBV5-1 to TRBJ2-6, with D possibly TRBD1 on 6 matching bases. CDR3 length equals 15 residues. Germline CDR1 is SGHRS and CDR2 is YFSETQ. V lost 1 base and J lost 4, with 9 bases in between. The CDR3 region is CASSLMGAGANVLTF. CDR3 in DNA: TGCGCCAGCAGCTTGATGGGGGCCGGGGCCAACGTCCTGACTTTC.

This clone was recorded a few times. This sample also contains other DNA sequences that code for the same CDR3. In DNA form, the CDR3 reads TGTGCCAGCAGCCTCGGGACTGAAGAGACCCAGTACTTC. Translation gives CASSLGTEETQYF. The J gene is TRBJ2-5, the V gene TRBV5-6, with D possibly being TRBD2 (6 bases). There are 13 residues in the CDR3. V lost 4 bases and J 3 bases, leaving 10 bases between the germline ends. Germline V gene data show CDR1 as SGHDT and CDR2 as YYEEEE.

This chain joins TRBV7-3 and TRBJ1-1; 9 bases line up with TRBD1. This CDR3 is 15 amino acids long. CDR1 SGHTA and CDR2 FQGTGA come from the germline V gene. The junction had 12 bases not matched to a gene; V was cut back by 6 bases and J by 7 bases. CDR3 in DNA: TGTGCCAGCAGGGGACAGGGAGGGCGTCTCGGTGAAGCTTTCTTT. The encoded protein is CASRGQGGRLGEAFF.

The chain carries TRBV13 and TRBJ1-2; D is possibly TRBD1 (6 bases). The CDR3 length is 13 residues. V lost 8 bases and J lost 4, with 14 bases in between. The germline V gene has CDR1 PRHDT and CDR2 FYEKMQ (reference sequence). CDR3 in amino acids: CASRRGDIYGYTF. The CDR3 DNA sequence: TGTGCCAGCCGACGGGGGGACATCTATGGCTACACCTTC.

The gene calls are TRBV5-8 and TRBJ1-5; D unresolved. Germline V gives CDR1 SGHTS, CDR2 YDEGEE. This CDR3 is built from 13 residues. V shed 6 bases and J shed 4 bases, with 11 bases lying between them. CDR3 nucleotide sequence: TGTGCCAGCACGCCAGACGGGAATCAGCCCCAGCATTTT. Translated, it gives CASTPDGNQPQHF.

The chain is built from TRBV2 and TRBJ2-7; no definite D call. Trimming stripped 6 bases from V and 2 bases from J, with 8 bases between. The CDR3 runs 12 residues. The V gene's germline CDR1 is SNHLY and CDR2 FYNNEI. The CDR3 protein is CASRGSTYEQYF. CDR3 sequence (DNA): TGTGCCAGCAGGGGATCGACCTACGAGCAGTACTTC.

The CDR3 spells CASRRDGNYGYTF. For the CDR3, the DNA is TGTGCCAGCAGGAGGGACGGGAACTATGGCTACACCTTC. V usage is TRBV25-1 and J usage is TRBJ1-2; possible D gene TRBD1, 5 bases. V was clipped by 6 bases and J by 2 bases, with 10 bases between them. CDR1 is MGHDK and CDR2 is SYGVNS in the germline V gene. The CDR3 has 13 amino acids.

In this sample, this clone turned up a few times. This CDR3 reads CARTGAKNEQFF. The CDR3 coding sequence is TGTGCCAGGACCGGGGCCAAGAATGAGCAGTTCTTC. This sequence joins TRBV5-6 and TRBJ2-1; D possibly uses TRBD1 or TRBD2 (5 bases each). CDR1 and CDR2 from the germline V gene are SGHDT and YYEEEE. V dropped 8 bases and J dropped 7 bases, with 13 bases sitting between them. This CDR3 contains 12 residues.

The rearrangement links TRBV15 to TRBJ2-3, with D possibly matching TRBD2 (6 bases). CDR3 size: 16 residues. Germline assignment: CDR1 LNHNV and CDR2 YYDKDF (reference sequence). Trimming took off 0 bases at V and 1 base at J, with 11 bases between the two ends. In nucleotides, the CDR3 is TGTGCCACCAGCAGAGATCTTTCGGGGGGCACAGATACGCAGTATTTT. This gives the protein CATSRDLSGGTDTQYF.

The table lists this clone with a few counts. The chain has TRBV29-1 and TRBJ1-2; the D is unclear. The ends were cut back, 2 bases at V and 3 bases at J, with 13 bases in the middle. The CDR3 sequence is 14 residues long. Germline lookup yields CDR1 SQVTM and CDR2 ANQGSEA. The CDR3 sequence: CSVERTWRDYGYTF. Here the CDR3 DNA reads TGCAGCGTTGAAAGAACCTGGCGAGACTATGGCTACACCTTC.

The rearrangement links TRBV29-1 to TRBJ2-5; 12 positions agree with TRBD1. The CDR3 totals 13 residues. J lost 6 bases, V lost 7 bases, and 6 bases had no gene match. Per the germline V gene, CDR1 is SQVTM and CDR2 is ANQGSEA. The CDR3 DNA reads TGCAGCGCTGGGGGACAGGGGGCTAAGACCCAGTACTTC. It translates to CSAGGQGAKTQYF.

Only a few counts were recorded for this clone. The V gene is TRBV2, the J gene TRBJ2-1; no clear D gene. The CDR3 is made up of 15 amino acids. Germline CDR1 is SNHLY and CDR2 is FYNNEI. Trimming took 4 bases from V and 3 from J, leaving 13 bases between them. The CDR3 DNA sequence: TGTGCCAGCAGTGTCGCGCCATCTGGCTACAATGAGCAGTTCTTC. This translates into CASSVAPSGYNEQFF.

The chain has TRBV5-6 and TRBJ1-4; TRBD1 matches at 12 bases. Per germline, CDR1 SGHDT and CDR2 YYEEEE. Unmatched junction bases numbered 13, after V lost 5 bases and J lost 8 bases. The CDR3 is 17 residues long. The CDR3 sequence: CASRLRGQGATGEKLFF. The CDR3 bases are TGTGCCAGCAGGCTACGGGGACAGGGGGCGACAGGGGAAAAACTGTTTTTT.